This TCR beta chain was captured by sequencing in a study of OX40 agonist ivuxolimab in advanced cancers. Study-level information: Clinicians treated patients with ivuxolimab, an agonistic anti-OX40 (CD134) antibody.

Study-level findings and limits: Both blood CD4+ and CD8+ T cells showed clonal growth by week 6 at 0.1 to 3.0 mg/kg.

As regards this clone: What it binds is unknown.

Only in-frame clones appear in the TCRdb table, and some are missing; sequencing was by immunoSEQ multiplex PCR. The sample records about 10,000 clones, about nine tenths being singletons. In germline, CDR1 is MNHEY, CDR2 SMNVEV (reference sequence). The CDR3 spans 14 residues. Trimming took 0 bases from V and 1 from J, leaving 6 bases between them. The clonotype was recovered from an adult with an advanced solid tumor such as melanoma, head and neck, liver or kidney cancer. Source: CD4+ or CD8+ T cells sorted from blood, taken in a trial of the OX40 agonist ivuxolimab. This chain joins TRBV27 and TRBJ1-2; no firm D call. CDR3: CASSLSAGNYGYTF. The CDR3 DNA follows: TGTGCCAGCAGTTTATCGGCGGGTAACTATGGCTACACCTTC.